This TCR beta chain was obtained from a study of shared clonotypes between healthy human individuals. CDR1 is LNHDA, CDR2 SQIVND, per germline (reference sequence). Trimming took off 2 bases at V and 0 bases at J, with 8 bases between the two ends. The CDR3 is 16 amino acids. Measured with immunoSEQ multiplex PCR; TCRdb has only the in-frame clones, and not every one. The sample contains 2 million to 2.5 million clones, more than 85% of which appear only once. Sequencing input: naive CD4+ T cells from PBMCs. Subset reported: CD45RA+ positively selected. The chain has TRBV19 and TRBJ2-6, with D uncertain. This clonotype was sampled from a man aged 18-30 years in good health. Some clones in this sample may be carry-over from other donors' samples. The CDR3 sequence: CASSIYVSSGANVLTF. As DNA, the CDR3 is TGTGCCAGTAGTATATACGTTTCCTCTGGGGCCAACGTCCTGACTTTC.